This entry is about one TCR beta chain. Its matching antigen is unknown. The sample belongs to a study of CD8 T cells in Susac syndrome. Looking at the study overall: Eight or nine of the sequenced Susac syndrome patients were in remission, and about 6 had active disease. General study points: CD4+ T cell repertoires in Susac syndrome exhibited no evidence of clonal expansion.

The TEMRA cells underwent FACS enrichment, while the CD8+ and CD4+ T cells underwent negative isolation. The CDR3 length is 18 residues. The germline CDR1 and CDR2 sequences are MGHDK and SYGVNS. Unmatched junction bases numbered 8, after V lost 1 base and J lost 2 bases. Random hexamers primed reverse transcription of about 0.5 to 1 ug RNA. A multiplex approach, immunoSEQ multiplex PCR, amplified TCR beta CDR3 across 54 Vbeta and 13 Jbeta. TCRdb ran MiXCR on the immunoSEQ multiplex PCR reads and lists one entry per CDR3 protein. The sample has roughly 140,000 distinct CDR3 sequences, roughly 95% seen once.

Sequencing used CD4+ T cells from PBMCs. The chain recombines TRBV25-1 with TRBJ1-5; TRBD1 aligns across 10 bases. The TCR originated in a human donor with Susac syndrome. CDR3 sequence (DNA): TGTGCCAGCAGTGAATCCCCGGGACAGGGGTCGGGCAATCAGCCCCAGCATTTT. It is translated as CASSESPGQGSGNQPQHF.